The 31 T cell receptor beta chains reported below all come from one sample, sequenced in a study of OX40 agonist ivuxolimab in advanced cancers. Clones were sequenced by immunoSEQ multiplex PCR, and TCRdb holds only the in-frame ones, with some missing. This sample carries tens of thousands of clones, around 85% of them seen once, and the ten largest clones take 5.5% to 7%. Material: CD4+ or CD8+ T cells sorted from blood, obtained in a trial of the OX40 agonist ivuxolimab. The origin of the receptors is an adult with an advanced solid tumor such as melanoma, head and neck, liver or kidney cancer.

This chain links TRBV2 with TRBJ2-7, with D uncertain. The length of the CDR3 is 13 residues. V lost 4 bases to trimming and J lost 0 bases, with 7 bases between them. CDR1 is SNHLY and CDR2 is FYNNEI in the germline V gene. DNA of the CDR3: TGTGCCAGCAGTGCGGAGCTCTCCTACGAGCAGTACTTC. Residues: CASSAELSYEQYF.

The J gene is TRBJ2-1, the V gene TRBV21-1; the table's TRBD2 call for D was not verified on the DNA. TRBV21-1 is assigned pseudogene status. CDR3 length equals 18 residues. The CDR3 nucleotides are TGTGCCAGCAGCAAAGTCTCGAGCGGGAGGGGTATTTACAATGAGCAGTTCTTC. Translating it yields CASSKVSSGRGIYNEQFF.

A few counts support this clone. The chain joins TRBV27 to TRBJ1-2; 8 bases agree with TRBD1. V shed 2 bases, J shed 5 bases, and the junction held 7 bases outside the gene matches. The length of the CDR3 is 15 residues. The V gene's germline CDR1 is MNHEY and CDR2 SMNVEV (reference sequence). In DNA form, the CDR3 reads TGTGCCAGCAGTTTAGCACCGGGACAGGAGTATGGCTACACCTTC. Its translation: CASSLAPGQEYGYTF.

The CDR3 sequence: CASSFHVATYNEQFF. The CDR3 coding sequence is TGTGCCAGCAGCTTCCATGTAGCAACGTACAATGAGCAGTTCTTC. The V gene is TRBV7-6, the J gene TRBJ2-1; D is undetermined. The length of the CDR3 is 15 residues. V was cut by 3 bases and J by 4 bases, with 13 bases left in between. Germline V gives CDR1 SGHVS, CDR2 FNYEAQ.

This chain links TRBV28 with TRBJ2-7; 7 bases are a match to TRBD2. Germline trimming cut 2 bases from V and 5 bases from J; bases unmatched to any gene: 18. Germline V gene lookup returns CDR1 MDHEN and CDR2 SYDVKM. The CDR3 extends over 18 amino acids. The CDR3 DNA sequence: TGTGCCAGCAGTTTAAGTGGCGTCGCGACTAGCTATGCCCACGAGCAGTACTTC. Amino acids: CASSLSGVATSYAHEQYF.

The V gene is TRBV2, the J gene TRBJ2-6; perhaps TRBD2 as D (6 bases). This CDR3 region has 15 residues. Trimming stripped 6 bases from V and 2 bases from J, with 11 bases between. Germline loops: CDR1 SNHLY, CDR2 FYNNEI. CDR3 protein: CASSLTSTGANVLTF. CDR3 nucleotide sequence: TGTGCCAGCAGCCTTACTAGCACTGGGGCCAACGTCCTGACTTTC.

The chain employs TRBV28 and TRBJ2-5, with 9 bases that match TRBD1. J lost 4 bases, V lost 4 bases, and 4 bases had no gene match. The CDR3 is made up of 14 amino acids. CDR1 MDHEN and CDR2 SYDVKM come from the germline V gene. The CDR3 sequence is CASSSPTGGETQYF. The CDR3 coding sequence is TGTGCCAGCAGTTCCCCGACAGGGGGAGAGACCCAGTACTTC.

V is TRBV5-1 and J is TRBJ2-5, with D possibly TRBD1 on 6 matching bases. The CDR3 runs to 15 residues. CDR1 SGHRS and CDR2 YFSETQ come from the germline V gene. Trimming took 1 base from V and 5 from J, leaving 15 bases between them. CDR3 bases: TGCGCCAGCAGCTTGACACCCACAGGGTCGGAGACCCAGTACTTC. It is translated as CASSLTPTGSETQYF.

This clone was seen a single time. V and J are TRBV14 and TRBJ2-2; D unclear. The germline CDR1 and CDR2 sequences are SGHDN and FVKESK. The CDR3 sequence is 12 residues long. Trimming removed 7 bases at V and 6 bases at J, with 9 bases between. The CDR3 nucleotides read TGTGCCAGCAACCAGGTATCCGGGGAGCTGTTTTTT. Translation gives CASNQVSGELFF.

The chain uses TRBV19 and TRBJ2-1; 9 nucleotides agree with TRBD2. Germline V lookup: CDR1 LNHDA, CDR2 SQIVND (reference sequence). The length of the CDR3 is 19 residues. V shed 5 bases, J shed 2 bases, and the junction held 16 bases outside the gene matches. CDR3 sequence: CASSPRGLADGVTYNEQFF. DNA for the CDR3: TGTGCCAGTAGTCCGCGGGGACTAGCAGACGGGGTCACCTACAATGAGCAGTTCTTC.

The rearrangement links TRBV25-1 to TRBJ2-3; D unclear. The V and J ends lost 1 base and 1 base respectively, with 9 bases between them. This CDR3 is 15 amino acids long. Germline lookup yields CDR1 MGHDK and CDR2 SYGVNS. CDR3 amino acids: CASSEWGHGTDTQYF. CDR3 in DNA: TGTGCCAGCAGTGAATGGGGTCATGGCACAGATACGCAGTATTTT.

The genes are TRBV5-1 and TRBJ2-2, with 8 nucleotides matching TRBD1. This CDR3 is 18 amino acids long. After removal of 4 bases from V and 0 bases from J, the junction contained 11 bases not matched to a gene. Germline loops: CDR1 SGHRS, CDR2 YFSETQ. The CDR3 DNA reads TGCGCCAGCAGCCAATGGACAGGGAAAACAACGAACACCGGGGAGCTGTTTTTT. This codes for CASSQWTGKTTNTGELFF.

The chain joins TRBV28 to TRBJ1-5; TRBD1 matches 11 bases. After removal of 5 bases from V and 5 bases from J, the junction contained 5 bases not matched to a gene. CDR3 size: 15 residues. CDR1 MDHEN and CDR2 SYDVKM come from the germline V gene. CDR3 amino acids: CASSPRTGGYQPQHF. In DNA form, the CDR3 reads TGTGCCAGCAGTCCTCGGACAGGGGGCTATCAGCCCCAGCATTTT.

The chain uses TRBV7-9 and TRBJ1-3; D may be TRBD1 (5 bases). The germline V and J ends were trimmed by 7 bases and 4 bases, with 11 bases remaining between them. The CDR3 runs to 13 residues. CDR1 is SEHNR, CDR2 FQNEAQ, per germline (reference sequence). Here the CDR3 DNA reads TGTGCCAGCAAGGGGTATTCGGGAAACACCATATATTTT. This gives the protein CASKGYSGNTIYF.

This clone was recorded only once. This rearrangement joins TRBV18 to TRBJ2-3, with D perhaps matching TRBD1 (6 bases). The V gene's germline CDR1 is KGHSH and CDR2 LQKENI. The CDR3 is made up of 15 amino acids. V was pared by 7 bases and J by 6 bases, with 20 bases between. CDR3 in amino acids: CASFTGSGAMDTQYF. The CDR3 DNA is TGTGCCAGCTTCACCGGATCAGGGGCTATGGATACGCAGTATTTT.

This clone appeared a single time. The V and J genes are TRBV23-1 and TRBJ2-3, with D perhaps matching TRBD1 or TRBD2 (5 bases each). Being an ORF, TRBV23-1 has a function that is uncertain. This CDR3 has 16 amino acids. V lost 4 bases to trimming and J lost 1 base, with 15 bases between them. CDR3 sequence reads: CASSLRGRRGTDTQYF. Written as DNA, the CDR3 is TGCGCCAGCAGTCTCCGGGGACGCAGGGGCACAGATACGCAGTATTTT.

This rearrangement joins TRBV27 to TRBJ2-6; 7 bases align to TRBD2. This CDR3 contains 14 residues. Per germline, CDR1 MNHEY and CDR2 SMNVEV (reference sequence). V lost 3 bases to trimming and J lost 4 bases; unmatched junction nucleotides: 0. The CDR3: CASSFSGGANVLTF. In DNA form, the CDR3 reads TGTGCCAGCAGTTTTAGCGGGGGGGCCAACGTCCTGACTTTC.

V is TRBV6-5 and J is TRBJ1-2; the D is unclear. Looked up from germline, CDR1 is MNHEY and CDR2 is SVGAGI. V was shortened by 2 bases and J by 6 bases, with 19 bases between the two germline ends. The CDR3 runs to 16 residues. CDR3 sequence reads: CASSYMSLVLVNGYTF. In DNA, the CDR3 is TGTGCCAGCAGTTACATGTCTCTGGTGTTGGTTAATGGCTACACCTTC.

The V gene is TRBV28, the J gene TRBJ1-2, with D possibly TRBD1 on 5 matching bases. Between the trimmed V and J ends, which lost 1 base and 4 bases, there was a span of 10 bases. Germline CDR1 MDHEN, CDR2 SYDVKM. This CDR3 has 14 amino acids. CDR3 amino acids: CASSLSAGSYGYTF. Written as DNA, the CDR3 is TGTGCCAGCAGTTTATCAGCAGGGAGCTATGGCTACACCTTC.

The genes are TRBV4-1 and TRBJ2-3; 8 bases align to TRBD1. Germline lookup yields CDR1 MGHRA and CDR2 YSYEKL. There are 18 residues in the CDR3. The V and J ends lost 2 bases and 1 base, in that order; junction bases with no gene match: 11. In DNA, the CDR3 is TGCGCCAGCAGCCAACAACTTTTGACAGGGGTGGGCACAGATACGCAGTATTTT. Protein sequence: CASSQQLLTGVGTDTQYF.

This chain joins TRBV7-2 and TRBJ1-2, with a tentative D call TRBD1 (5 bases). The V and J ends lost 1 base and 8 bases respectively, with 23 bases between them. The germline gives CDR1 SGHTA, CDR2 FQGNSA. The CDR3 extends over 17 amino acids. The CDR3 sequence: CASSLGPWQGEQQGYTF. CDR3 sequence (DNA): TGTGCCAGCAGCTTAGGACCTTGGCAGGGAGAGCAGCAAGGCTACACCTTC.

V gene TRBV10-3 combines with J gene TRBJ2-6, with a possible D match to TRBD2 (5 bases). Germline assignment: CDR1 ENHRY and CDR2 SYGVKD. V was cut by 5 bases and J by 0 bases, with 5 bases left in between. The CDR3 is 14 amino acids. The CDR3 DNA is TGTGCCATCAGTAGCGGCTCTGGGGCCAACGTCCTGACTTTC. Protein: CAISSGSGANVLTF.

The chain's CDR3 is CASSDWDPTSGYTF. The CDR3 DNA reads as TGTGCCAGCAGTGATTGGGATCCAACCAGTGGCTACACCTTC. The chain is built from TRBV6-1 and TRBJ1-2, with D unresolved. The CDR3 is made up of 14 amino acids. The germline gives CDR1 MNHNS, CDR2 SASEGT. The ends were cut back, 3 bases at V and 7 bases at J, with 15 bases in the middle.

The V gene is TRBV15, the J gene TRBJ2-1, with D unresolved. Trimming took 9 bases from V and 8 from J, leaving 17 bases between them. CDR1 and CDR2 (germline): LNHNV, YYDKDF (reference sequence). The CDR3 extends over 13 amino acids. CDR3 in DNA: TGTGCCACTACAGACTCCCGTTTCCATGAGCAGTTCTTC. Translating gives CATTDSRFHEQFF.

This chain uses TRBV21-1 with TRBJ2-7; the DNA was not used to check the table's D call, TRBD1. TRBV21-1 is reported as a pseudogene. This CDR3 is built from 13 residues. The CDR3 DNA reads TGTGCCAGCAGCAATAGGGGTCGGTACGAGCAGTACGTC. Translated, it gives CASSNRGRYEQYV.

The genes are TRBV6-5 and TRBJ2-2; tentative D call: TRBD2 (6 bases). V lost 5 bases and J 4 bases, leaving 14 bases between the germline ends. Germline V CDR1 and CDR2: MNHEY, SVGAGI. CDR3 length: 15 residues. DNA for the CDR3: TGTGCCAGCAGTCCGGACGGGAGATCCACCGGGGAGCTGTTTTTT. It translates to CASSPDGRSTGELFF.

The chain joins TRBV10-2 to TRBJ1-1, with 10 nucleotides matching TRBD1. The CDR3 is 16 residues long. V dropped 6 bases and J dropped 0; count of bases not matched to a gene: 7. Germline V gene data show CDR1 as WSHSY and CDR2 as SAAADI. CDR3 nucleotide sequence: TGCGCCAGCAGGACCCGGGACAGGGGCATGAACACTGAAGCTTTCTTT. Translation gives CASRTRDRGMNTEAFF.

This rearrangement joins TRBV6-1 to TRBJ1-5; D call uncertain. Germline V gene sequence: CDR1 MNHNS, CDR2 SASEGT. V was trimmed by 6 bases and J by 6 bases, leaving 15 bases between them. The CDR3 runs 14 residues. The CDR3 nucleotides read TGTGCCAGCAGGTTAGGACCGGTCGGTCAGCCCCAGCATTTT. Its translation is CASRLGPVGQPQHF.

The chain links TRBV19 to TRBJ1-2; D perhaps matches TRBD1 (6 bases). CDR1 LNHDA and CDR2 SQIVND come from the germline V gene (reference sequence). Trimming cost V 5 bases and J 5 bases, with 12 bases left between them. The CDR3 is 13 residues long. As DNA, the CDR3 is TGTGCCAGTAGTCCCGGACAGAAATATGGCTACACCTTC. Its protein product is CASSPGQKYGYTF.

The chain links TRBV28 to TRBJ1-2, with a weak D call TRBD1 (5 bases). The ends were cut back, 2 bases at V and 4 bases at J, with 11 bases in the middle. The CDR3 runs to 14 residues. CDR1 MDHEN and CDR2 SYDVKM come from the germline V gene. CDR3 protein: CASSLKGTGYGYTF. CDR3 nucleotides: TGTGCCAGCAGTTTAAAGGGGACGGGCTATGGCTACACCTTC.

V and J are TRBV5-1 and TRBJ1-1; D not resolved. Trimming removed 4 bases from V and 0 bases from J, with 10 bases in between. The CDR3 spans 14 residues. CDR1 and CDR2 from the germline V gene are SGHRS and YFSETQ. CDR3 sequence: CASSRAALNTEAFF. CDR3 nucleotides: TGCGCCAGCAGCCGGGCAGCCCTGAACACTGAAGCTTTCTTT.